This T cell receptor beta chain was captured in a study of blood T cell repertoires in COVID-19. Study information: There were acute and convalescent COVID-19 samples, and they came from the United States, Italy and Spain. Sources were T cells, B-cell-depleted T cells, or PBMCs; the material itself was cDNA or gDNA.

V lost 4 bases and J lost 6; bases outside the gene matches: 3. The CDR3 has 13 amino acids. Germline V gene data show CDR1 as SGHNT and CDR2 as YYREEE (reference sequence). Authors' processing steps: Estimation of nucleated cell counts relied on the amplification of reference gene primers. Libraries were prepared by immunoSEQ multiplex PCR; TCRdb keeps only in-frame clonotypes and omits some of them. V, J and clone size are taken as reported in that table, and D and trimming were inferred from the DNA itself. The sample records 110,000 to 150,000 clones, roughly 91% being singletons. This TCR derives from a man in his 60s with active or convalescent COVID-19. The chain recombines TRBV5-4 with TRBJ2-3; 9 bases are a match to TRBD1. Material for sequencing was peripheral blood. The CDR3 loop reads CASSRDREDTQYF. The CDR3 nucleotides are TGTGCCAGCAGCCGGGACAGGGAGGATACGCAGTATTTT.